This T cell receptor (beta chain) emerged from a study of tumor-infiltrating lymphocytes in primary liver carcinoma. Whole-study context: The tumors, T1-T3 N0M0 lesions, were roughly 4 to 10 cm across. Points from the study as a whole: Significantly greater top-250-clone fractions characterized tumors relative to blood (p = 0.039). Lesser overlap characterized tumor-adjacent and tumor-blood pairs relative to tumor region pairs.

The investigators made TCR beta cDNA from roughly 0.45 ug total RNA, using a constant-region primer. ARM-PCR was slightly modified, and three nested multiplex PCR rounds with it gave rise to the TCR beta libraries. TRBV1-TRBV30 forward primers and a C-beta reverse primer were used in the first two PCR rounds, which each ran for 9 to 10 cycles. TCRdb ran MiXCR on the multiplex PCR reads and lists one entry per CDR3 protein. Counted here are about 210,000 distinct CDR3 sequences, about 61% occurring once; the ten biggest clones make up about 7.1%. Turning to this clonotype: What it binds is unknown.

Germline V gene sequence: CDR1 MDHEN, CDR2 SYDVKM. V was pared by 4 bases and J by 5 bases, with 15 bases between. The CDR3 runs to 15 residues. They got blood RNA out of unsorted whole blood and also pulled out germline DNA. Among the patients, all had chronic HBV infection and none had been treated. The chain uses TRBV28 and TRBJ2-1; D is uncertain. What was sequenced was peripheral blood. The receptor comes from a woman aged 55-70 years with primary liver carcinoma and hepatitis B virus infection. The CDR3 is CASSSPGLGNNEQFF. The CDR3, as DNA: TGTGCCAGCAGTTCCCCGGGCCTGGGGAACAATGAGCAGTTCTTC.